This T cell receptor (beta chain) was captured by sequencing in a study of cytomegalovirus exposure and HLA in healthy donors. Primers for the PCR totalled 60 Vbeta and 13 Jbeta. Method: immunoSEQ multiplex PCR; TCRdb's copy keeps in-frame clones and lacks some. Here the sample spans 75,000 to 100,000 clones, around 73% being singletons. This clone was detected only a few times. Deletions cut 7 bases from V and 0 bases from J, with 7 bases between. CDR3 size: 12 residues. The V gene's germline CDR1 is SQVTM and CDR2 ANQGSEA. The sequence was obtained from a man in his forties or fifties in good health and CMV-seronegative. Sequences were obtained from PBMCs. This rearrangement joins TRBV29-1 to TRBJ1-5, with no clear D. The CDR3 reads CSAGNSNQPQHF. CDR3 nucleotide sequence: TGCAGCGCCGGTAATAGCAATCAGCCCCAGCATTTT.